This TCR beta chain is from a study of blood T cells in healthy people across ages. Findings and caveats of the study: Correlation between TCR beta diversity and naive T cell percentage was strong.

The germline gives CDR1 SGDLS, CDR2 YYNGEE. The trim removed 0 bases at V and 2 bases at J, leaving 6 bases unmatched. The CDR3 extends over 16 amino acids. A second PCR, run for roughly 7 to 12 cycles, used a sample-barcoded 5' primer plus a J-beta primer mix. Tags on each cDNA molecule came from a template-switch adaptor with 12 random nucleotides. A single record per CDR3 protein comes from TCRdb applying MiXCR to the 5' RACE reads. The profile shows 650,000 to 950,000 distinct CDR3 sequences, under 55% of them singletons. As concerns this clonotype: Its antigen is unknown.

Collection of approximately 9.3 milliliters of peripheral blood was performed for each donor. Isolation yielded PBMCs, at least 7 million per sample, in every case. The V call is TRBV9, the J call TRBJ2-3; 7 nucleotides match TRBD2. The sample was blood. This TCR derives from a man aged 55 to 70 in good health. The chain's CDR3 is CASSVGLAAPTDTQYF. The CDR3 DNA reads as TGTGCCAGCAGCGTAGGCCTAGCGGCCCCCACAGATACGCAGTATTTT.